This T cell receptor (beta chain) was found in a study of blood T cell repertoires in COVID-19. Under the authors' procedure: Amplification of reference gene primers provided the estimated nucleated cell counts. Clones were read by immunoSEQ multiplex PCR, and TCRdb kept only the in-frame ones, dropping some. The V and J calls and the clone size are those of that table, but D and trimming were determined from the DNA. The profile covers some 62,000 clones, with roughly four fifths appearing a single time and 5.3% taken by the ten largest. Trimming removed 7 bases from V and 3 bases from J, with 12 bases in between. The CDR3 runs 13 residues. CDR1 and CDR2 from the germline V gene are MNHEY and SVGAGI.

Sequencing used peripheral blood. This TCR came from a human donor in a cohort sampled during active COVID-19. V gene TRBV6-5 combines with J gene TRBJ1-1; TRBD1 is a possible D gene (5 bases). The CDR3, as DNA: TGTGCCAGCACCTATGGGGCCGACACTGAAGCTTTCTTT. Translated: CASTYGADTEAFF.